Below are 26 T cell receptor beta chains sequenced from a single sample in a study of CD8 T cells in Susac syndrome. Random hexamers were used to reverse transcribe the RNA input (roughly 0.5 to 1 ug). TCRdb redid the calling of the immunoSEQ multiplex PCR reads with MiXCR, one entry per CDR3 protein. Of about 400,000 distinct CDR3 sequences listed, about 85% are singletons. Sequencing was performed on CD8+ T cells from PBMCs. The source of these receptors is a human donor with multiple sclerosis.

This clonotype was recorded only once. The chain couples TRBV7-9 to TRBJ1-3, with no clear D. Germline V lookup: CDR1 SEHNR, CDR2 FQNEAQ (reference sequence). This CDR3 is 12 amino acids long. V lost 3 bases to trimming and J lost 7 bases, with 7 bases between them. The CDR3 sequence is CASSFEWNTIYF. CDR3 bases: TGTGCCAGCAGCTTTGAGTGGAACACCATATATTTT.

V usage is TRBV19 and J usage is TRBJ1-5; no firm D call. Germline loops: CDR1 LNHDA, CDR2 SQIVND (reference sequence). This CDR3 is 18 amino acids long. V shed 3 bases and J shed 3 bases, with 21 bases lying between them. The CDR3 nucleotides read TGTGCCAGTAGTATTCACAGCTCGAGGGAAATCCTCAATCAGCCCCAGCATTTT. It codes for CASSIHSSREILNQPQHF.

This chain links TRBV20-1 with TRBJ2-7; no clear D. V lost 3 bases to trimming and J lost 1 base, with 10 bases between them. Looked up from germline, CDR1 is DFQATT and CDR2 is SNEGSKA (reference sequence). CDR3 length: 13 residues. DNA of the CDR3: TGCAGTGCTAGGGCCTATGGATCCTACGAGCAGTACTTC. Its protein product is CSARAYGSYEQYF.

The rearrangement links TRBV7-9 to TRBJ2-7; the D call may be TRBD1 or TRBD2 (5 bases each). CDR1 is SEHNR, CDR2 FQNEAQ, per germline (reference sequence). V lost 5 bases and J 0 bases, leaving 17 bases between the germline ends. The CDR3 extends over 16 amino acids. The CDR3 DNA reads as TGTGCCAGCAGCGGGACGGGGCAAGGATTCTCCTACGAGCAGTACTTC. As protein: CASSGTGQGFSYEQYF.

The chain combines TRBV14 with TRBJ2-7; no reliable D call. V was trimmed by 4 bases and J by 3 bases, leaving 13 bases between them. Germline CDR1 SGHDN, CDR2 FVKESK. This CDR3 is built from 14 residues. CDR3 sequence reads: CASSLKDVFYEQYF. In nucleotides, the CDR3 is TGTGCCAGCAGCCTTAAGGACGTATTCTACGAGCAGTACTTC.

The J gene is TRBJ2-2, the V gene TRBV9; TRBD2 is a possible D gene (5 bases). V lost 2 bases and J 0 bases, leaving 17 bases between the germline ends. The CDR3 has 18 amino acids. Germline CDR1 is SGDLS and CDR2 is YYNGEE. CDR3 amino acids: CASSVSLGLQPNTGELFF. For the CDR3, the DNA is TGTGCCAGCAGCGTTTCCCTCGGACTCCAACCGAACACCGGGGAGCTGTTTTTT.

In regard to this clonotype: The junction departs from germline at one end; a sequencing error may be responsible. The CDR3 DNA reads TGTGCCAGCAGCCCCCCCCGCCCGAACACCGGGGAACTGTTTTTT. Its protein product is CASSPPRPNTGELFF. The rearrangement links TRBV7-6 to TRBJ2-2; possible D gene TRBD2, 5 bases. Germline CDR1 is SGHVS and CDR2 is FNYEAQ. This CDR3 has 15 residues.

In DNA, the CDR3 is TGTGCCAGCAAACTAGCGGGATTTATTGAGCAGTTCTTC. Its protein is CASKLAGFIEQFF. This rearrangement joins TRBV12-3 or TRBV12-4 to TRBJ2-1; 10 nucleotides agree with TRBD2. V was pared by 7 bases and J by 9 bases, with 6 bases of the junction left unmatched. The CDR3 extends over 13 amino acids.

The chain links TRBV29-1 to TRBJ1-2; D call uncertain. The germline V and J ends were trimmed by 4 bases and 4 bases, with 7 bases remaining between them. Germline CDR1 is SQVTM and CDR2 is ANQGSEA. The CDR3 sequence is 11 residues long. The CDR3 here is CSVGPPYGYTF. The CDR3 nucleotides are TGCAGCGTTGGCCCCCCCTATGGCTACACCTTC.

The chain employs TRBV4-1 and TRBJ2-7; no definite D call. The V gene lost 4 bases and the J gene lost 5 bases, with 18 bases spanning the gap. CDR1 MGHRA and CDR2 YSYEKL come from the germline V gene. The CDR3 consists of 15 residues. For the CDR3, the DNA is TGCGCCAGCAGCCCGGTTATGCGGCGGCAGGACGAGCAGTACTTC. Encoded protein: CASSPVMRRQDEQYF.

This clonotype occurred a few times. This chain links TRBV4-1 with TRBJ2-7; TRBD1 aligns across 7 bases. J gave up 3 bases and V 3 bases, and 5 bases lay outside the gene matches. Per germline, CDR1 MGHRA and CDR2 YSYEKL. The CDR3 loop spans 14 amino acids. The CDR3 DNA follows: TGCGCCAGCAGCCATCGGGCAGGGGGCTACGAGCAGTACTTC. Its protein product is CASSHRAGGYEQYF.

CDR3 in amino acids: CASSPYPIVSGSRDTGELFF. CDR3 in DNA: TGTGCCAGCAGCCCTTACCCGATCGTGTCAGGGAGTAGGGACACCGGGGAGCTGTTTTTT. The gene calls are TRBV28 and TRBJ2-2; TRBD1 or TRBD2 may be the D gene (5 bases each). The germline V gene encodes CDR1 MDHEN and CDR2 SYDVKM. This CDR3 comprises 20 residues. The V and J ends lost 6 bases and 3 bases respectively, with 29 bases between them.

This clonotype was observed a single time. The chain couples TRBV27 to TRBJ1-2; maybe TRBD1 (6 bases). Looked up from germline, CDR1 is MNHEY and CDR2 is SMNVEV (reference sequence). The CDR3 has 15 residues. Between the trimmed V and J ends, which lost 6 bases and 3 bases, there was a span of 17 bases. The CDR3 loop reads CASSFTGTLYYGYTF. The CDR3 DNA follows: TGTGCCAGCAGCTTTACCGGGACACTATACTATGGCTACACCTTC.

The gene calls are TRBV4-1 and TRBJ1-1, with D unclear. Germline lookup yields CDR1 MGHRA and CDR2 YSYEKL. Trimming took 0 bases from V and 5 from J, leaving 10 bases between them. This CDR3 contains 14 residues. The CDR3 loop reads CASSQDVPPTEAFF. CDR3 DNA: TGCGCCAGCAGCCAAGATGTTCCCCCGACTGAAGCTTTCTTT.

The chain couples TRBV29-1 to TRBJ1-2; D call uncertain. This CDR3 region has 11 residues. Germline V gives CDR1 SQVTM, CDR2 ANQGSEA. The V end was cut by 7 bases, the J end by 2 bases, with 8 bases between. The CDR3, as DNA: TGCAGCGGGGGTACAAACTATGGCTACACCTTC. Translating it yields CSGGTNYGYTF.

The chain couples TRBV6-2 or TRBV6-3 to TRBJ1-1; the D is unclear. This CDR3 spans 13 amino acids. V was cut by 2 bases and J by 6 bases, with 10 bases left in between. CDR1 is MNHEY, CDR2 SVGEGT, per germline. For the CDR3, the DNA is TGTGCCAGCAGTTACGGCCGGGTTTCTGAAGCTTTCTTT. This encodes CASSYGRVSEAFF.

V is TRBV10-3 and J is TRBJ1-1, with D tentatively TRBD1 (6 bases). V was trimmed by 3 bases and J by 4 bases, leaving 12 bases between them. Germline lookup yields CDR1 ENHRY and CDR2 SYGVKD. The CDR3 runs to 14 residues. CDR3 protein: CAISEGGESTEAFF. Here the CDR3 DNA reads TGTGCCATCAGTGAAGGGGGTGAATCCACTGAAGCTTTCTTT.

This rearrangement joins TRBV5-4 to TRBJ2-3; 12 bases map to TRBD2. Germline-derived CDR1 and CDR2 are SGHNT and YYREEE (reference sequence). J lost 3 bases, V lost 2 bases, and 1 base had no gene match. The CDR3 consists of 15 residues. CDR3: CASSFGTSGTDTQYF. The CDR3 DNA reads TGTGCCAGCAGCTTTGGGACTAGCGGGACAGATACGCAGTATTTT.

V gene TRBV5-6 combines with J gene TRBJ2-7, with no clear D. The CDR3 length is 15 residues. Per germline, CDR1 SGHDT and CDR2 YYEEEE. Trimming stripped 3 bases from V and 4 bases from J, with 17 bases between. Here the CDR3 DNA reads TGTGCCAGCAGCTCGCTTCGTGGTGGGCAGTACGAGCAGTACTTC. Its protein product is CASSSLRGGQYEQYF. The whole variable domain, remainder taken from reference TRBV5-6 and TRBJ2-7, is DAGVTQSPTHLIKTRGQQVTLRCSPKSGHDTVSWYQQALGQGPQFIFQYYEEEERQRGNFPDRFSGHQFPNYSSELNVNALLLGDSALYLCASSSLRGGQYEQYFGPGTRLTVT.

CDR3 DNA sequence: TGCGCCAGCAGCTTGGGGGACAGTTATTACAATGAGCAGTTCTTC. The encoded protein is CASSLGDSYYNEQFF. The chain uses TRBV5-1 and TRBJ2-1; 7 bases fit TRBD1. This CDR3 has 15 residues. V shed 0 bases, J shed 4 bases, and the junction held 4 bases outside the gene matches. Germline V gene sequence: CDR1 SGHRS, CDR2 YFSETQ.

The genes are TRBV6-1 and TRBJ2-7, with a weak D call TRBD2 (5 bases). Germline assignment: CDR1 MNHNS and CDR2 SASEGT. The CDR3 totals 13 residues. The V end was cut by 9 bases, the J end by 2 bases, with 14 bases between. The CDR3 bases are TGTGCCAGTCGGGGTGTCTATCCCTACGAGCAGTACTTC. Its protein is CASRGVYPYEQYF.

The rearrangement joins TRBV4-1 to TRBJ2-1; 11 positions match TRBD2. V shed 0 bases, J shed 4 bases, and the junction held 11 bases outside the gene matches. CDR3 length: 19 amino acids. Germline values: CDR1 MGHRA, CDR2 YSYEKL. The chain's CDR3 is CASSQDSLAGGERYNEQFF. CDR3 DNA: TGCGCCAGCAGCCAAGATTCATTAGCGGGAGGGGAGAGGTACAATGAGCAGTTCTTC.

The V and J genes are TRBV20-1 and TRBJ2-3; 12 bases fit TRBD2. The germline V gene encodes CDR1 DFQATT and CDR2 SNEGSKA (reference sequence). CDR3 length equals 15 residues. V dropped 3 bases and J dropped 4; count of bases not matched to a gene: 5. The chain's CDR3 is CSASSTSGSSDTQYF. CDR3 bases: TGCAGTGCTAGCTCGACTAGCGGGAGCTCAGATACGCAGTATTTT.

The chain links TRBV7-9 to TRBJ1-1; no reliable D call. In germline, CDR1 is SEHNR, CDR2 FQNEAQ (reference sequence). The V gene lost 1 base and the J gene lost 0 bases, with 12 bases spanning the gap. The CDR3 is made up of 16 amino acids. This CDR3 reads CASSLGGSGVNTEAFF. In nucleotides, the CDR3 is TGTGCCAGCAGCTTAGGCGGATCAGGAGTGAACACTGAAGCTTTCTTT.

The chain is built from TRBV5-1 and TRBJ2-3; D is possibly TRBD1 or TRBD2 (5 bases each). This CDR3 has 15 amino acids. V lost 3 bases and J lost 2, with 13 bases in between. Germline lookup yields CDR1 SGHRS and CDR2 YFSETQ. The CDR3 DNA follows: TGCGCCAGCAGCTACCGGGACGTACACACAGATACGCAGTATTTT. This encodes CASSYRDVHTDTQYF.

The chain is built from TRBV2 and TRBJ2-5, with D possibly matching TRBD2 (5 bases). CDR3 length: 12 residues. CDR1 and CDR2 from the germline V gene are SNHLY and FYNNEI. V lost 11 bases to trimming and J lost 5 bases, with 15 bases between them. The CDR3: CAVRGILETQYF. DNA for the CDR3: TGTGCCGTACGAGGGATTTTGGAGACCCAGTACTTC.